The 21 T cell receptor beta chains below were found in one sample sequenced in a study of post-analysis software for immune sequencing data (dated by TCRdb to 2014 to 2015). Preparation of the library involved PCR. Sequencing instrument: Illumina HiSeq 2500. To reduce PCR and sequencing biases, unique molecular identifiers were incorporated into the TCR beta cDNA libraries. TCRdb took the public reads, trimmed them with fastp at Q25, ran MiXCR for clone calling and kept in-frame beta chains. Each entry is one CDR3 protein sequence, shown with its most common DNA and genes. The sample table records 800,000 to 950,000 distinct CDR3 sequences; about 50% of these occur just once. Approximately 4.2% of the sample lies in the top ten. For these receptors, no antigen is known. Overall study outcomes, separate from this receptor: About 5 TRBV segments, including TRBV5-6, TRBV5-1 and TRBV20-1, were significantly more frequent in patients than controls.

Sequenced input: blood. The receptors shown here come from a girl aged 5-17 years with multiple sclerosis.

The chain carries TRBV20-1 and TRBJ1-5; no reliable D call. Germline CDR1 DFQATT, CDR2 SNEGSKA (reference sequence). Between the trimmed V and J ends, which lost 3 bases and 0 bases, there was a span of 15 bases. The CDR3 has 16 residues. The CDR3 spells CSASLTDSLSNQPQHF. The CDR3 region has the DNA TGCAGTGCTAGTCTTACGGACTCGCTTAGCAATCAGCCCCAGCATTTT.

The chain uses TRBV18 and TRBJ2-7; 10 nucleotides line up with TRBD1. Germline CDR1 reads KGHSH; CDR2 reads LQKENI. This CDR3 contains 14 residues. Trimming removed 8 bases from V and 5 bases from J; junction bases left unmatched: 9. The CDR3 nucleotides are TGTGCCAGCCGAGGGGACAGGGGTGTGCACGAGCAGTACTTC. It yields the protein CASRGDRGVHEQYF.

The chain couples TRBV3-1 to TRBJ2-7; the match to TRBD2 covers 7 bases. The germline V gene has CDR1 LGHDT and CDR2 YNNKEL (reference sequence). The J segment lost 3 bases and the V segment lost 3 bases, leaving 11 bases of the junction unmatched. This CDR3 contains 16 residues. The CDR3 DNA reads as TGTGCCAGCAGCCAGTCGATAGCGGGTTTGAGCTACGAGCAGTACTTC. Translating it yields CASSQSIAGLSYEQYF.

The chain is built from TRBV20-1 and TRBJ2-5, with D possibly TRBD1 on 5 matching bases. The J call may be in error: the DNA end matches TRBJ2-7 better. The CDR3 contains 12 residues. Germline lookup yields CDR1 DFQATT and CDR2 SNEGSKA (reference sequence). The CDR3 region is CSATDSTYEQYF. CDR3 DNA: TGCAGTGCAACTGACAGTACCTACGAGCAGTACTTC.

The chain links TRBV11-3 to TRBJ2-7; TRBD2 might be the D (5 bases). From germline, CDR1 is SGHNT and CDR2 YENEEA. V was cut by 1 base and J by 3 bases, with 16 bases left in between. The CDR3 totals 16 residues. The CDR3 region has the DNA TGTGCCAGCAGCTTAGGCTCGCGCCGGGATCACTACGAGCAGTACTTC. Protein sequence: CASSLGSRRDHYEQYF.

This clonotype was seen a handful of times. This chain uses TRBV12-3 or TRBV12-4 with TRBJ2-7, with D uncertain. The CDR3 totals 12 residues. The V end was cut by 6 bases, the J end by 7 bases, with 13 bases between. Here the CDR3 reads CASSPGPWEQYF. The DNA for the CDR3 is TGTGCCAGCAGCCCGGGCCCTTGGGAGCAGTACTTC.

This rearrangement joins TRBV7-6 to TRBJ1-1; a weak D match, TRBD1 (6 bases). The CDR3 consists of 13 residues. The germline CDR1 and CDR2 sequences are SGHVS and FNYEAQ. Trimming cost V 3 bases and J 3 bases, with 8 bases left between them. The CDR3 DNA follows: TGTGCCAGCAGCTTCAAGGGGGACACTGAAGCTTTCTTT. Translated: CASSFKGDTEAFF.

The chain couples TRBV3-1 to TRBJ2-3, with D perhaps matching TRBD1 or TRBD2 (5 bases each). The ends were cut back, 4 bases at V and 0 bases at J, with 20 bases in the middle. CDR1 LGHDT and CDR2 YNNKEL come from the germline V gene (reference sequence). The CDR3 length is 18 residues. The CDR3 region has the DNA TGTGCCAGCAGCCGGTTGGGGACGGGCCACACTAGCACAGATACGCAGTATTTT. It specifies CASSRLGTGHTSTDTQYF.

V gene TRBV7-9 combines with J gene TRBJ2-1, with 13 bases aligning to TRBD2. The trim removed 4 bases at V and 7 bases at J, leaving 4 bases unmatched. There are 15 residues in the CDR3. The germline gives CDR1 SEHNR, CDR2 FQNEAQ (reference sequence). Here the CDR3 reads CASSSTSGGANEQFF. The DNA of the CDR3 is TGTGCCAGCAGCTCTACTAGCGGGGGGGCAAATGAGCAGTTCTTC.

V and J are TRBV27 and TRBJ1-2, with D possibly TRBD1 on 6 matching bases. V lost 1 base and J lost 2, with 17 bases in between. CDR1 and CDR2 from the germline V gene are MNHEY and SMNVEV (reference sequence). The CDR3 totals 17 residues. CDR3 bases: TGTGCCAGCAGTTTATGGTCCTCGGGGGCGCAGAACTATGGCTACACCTTC. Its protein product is CASSLWSSGAQNYGYTF.

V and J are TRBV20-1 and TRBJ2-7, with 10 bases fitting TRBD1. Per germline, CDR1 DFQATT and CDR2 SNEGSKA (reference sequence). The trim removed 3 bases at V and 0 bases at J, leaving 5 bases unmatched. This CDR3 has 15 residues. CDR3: CSARPGQGSSYEQYF. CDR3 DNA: TGCAGTGCTAGGCCGGGACAGGGGAGCTCCTACGAGCAGTACTTC.

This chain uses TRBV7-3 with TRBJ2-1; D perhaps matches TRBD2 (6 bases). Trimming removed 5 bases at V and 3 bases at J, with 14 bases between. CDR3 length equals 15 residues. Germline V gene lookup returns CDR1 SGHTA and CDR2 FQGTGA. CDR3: CASSPRASDYNEQFF. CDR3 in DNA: TGTGCCAGCAGCCCCCGGGCTAGCGACTACAATGAGCAGTTCTTC. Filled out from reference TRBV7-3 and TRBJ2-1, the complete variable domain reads GAGVSQTPSNKVTEKGKYVELRCDPISGHTALYWYRQSLGQGPEFLIYFQGTGAADDSGLPNDRFFAVRPEGSVSTLKIQRTERGDSAVYLCASSPRASDYNEQFFGPGTRLTVL.

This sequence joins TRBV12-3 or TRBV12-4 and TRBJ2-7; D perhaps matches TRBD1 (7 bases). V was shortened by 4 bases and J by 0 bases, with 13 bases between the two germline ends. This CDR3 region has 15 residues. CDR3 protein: CASSYRGLSSYEQYF. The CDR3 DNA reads TGTGCCAGCAGTTACAGGGGACTGAGCTCCTACGAGCAGTACTTC.

The CDR3 protein is CASSLTGAGLAKNIQYF. The DNA of the CDR3 is TGCGCCAGCAGCTTAACGGGAGCGGGGTTGGCCAAAAACATTCAGTACTTC. The chain is built from TRBV5-1 and TRBJ2-4, with 7 bases identical to TRBD2. Germline CDR1 reads SGHRS; CDR2 reads YFSETQ. Trimming at V came to 2 bases and at J to 1 base, leaving 9 bases not matched to a gene. The CDR3 has 17 residues.

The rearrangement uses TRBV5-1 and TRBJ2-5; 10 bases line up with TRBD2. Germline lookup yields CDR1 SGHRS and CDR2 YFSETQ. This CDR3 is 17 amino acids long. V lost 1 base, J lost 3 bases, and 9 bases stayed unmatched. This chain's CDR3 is CASSLNRLAGAEETQYF. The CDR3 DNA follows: TGCGCCAGCAGCTTGAATAGGCTAGCGGGGGCCGAAGAGACCCAGTACTTC.

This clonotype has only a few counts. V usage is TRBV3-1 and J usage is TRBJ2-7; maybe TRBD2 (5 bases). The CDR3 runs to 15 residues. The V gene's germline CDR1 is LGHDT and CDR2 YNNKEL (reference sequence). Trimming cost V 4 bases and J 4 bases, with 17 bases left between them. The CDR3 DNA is TGTGCCAGCAGCCCAAGGACGGGGATATCGTACGAGCAGTACTTC. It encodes CASSPRTGISYEQYF.

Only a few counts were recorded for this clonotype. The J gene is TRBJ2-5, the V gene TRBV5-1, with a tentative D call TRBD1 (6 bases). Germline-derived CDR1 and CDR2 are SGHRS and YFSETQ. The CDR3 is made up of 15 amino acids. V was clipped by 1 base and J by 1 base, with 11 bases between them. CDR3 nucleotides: TGCGCCAGCAGCTTGCTGACAGGACTCCAAGAGACCCAGTACTTC. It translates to CASSLLTGLQETQYF.

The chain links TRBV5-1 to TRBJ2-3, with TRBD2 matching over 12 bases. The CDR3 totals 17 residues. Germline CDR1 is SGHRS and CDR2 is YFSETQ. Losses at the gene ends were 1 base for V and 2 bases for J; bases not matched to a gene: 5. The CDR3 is CASSLTTSGGSTDTQYF. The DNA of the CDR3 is TGCGCCAGCAGCTTGACTACTAGCGGGGGGTCCACAGATACGCAGTATTTT.

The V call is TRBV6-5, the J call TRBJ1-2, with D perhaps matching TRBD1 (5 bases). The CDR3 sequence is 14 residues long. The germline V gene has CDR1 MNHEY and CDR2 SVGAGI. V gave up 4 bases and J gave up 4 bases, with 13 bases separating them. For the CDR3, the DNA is TGTGCCAGCAGTTTGAGTGGCAGGGCCTATGGCTACACCTTC. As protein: CASSLSGRAYGYTF.

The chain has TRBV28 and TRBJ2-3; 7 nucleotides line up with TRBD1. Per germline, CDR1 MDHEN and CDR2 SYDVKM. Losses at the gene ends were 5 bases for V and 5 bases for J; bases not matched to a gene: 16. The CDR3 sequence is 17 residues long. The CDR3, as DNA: TGTGCCAGCAGTCATATGGAGGCAACGGCAGGGGGAGATACGCAGTATTTT. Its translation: CASSHMEATAGGDTQYF.

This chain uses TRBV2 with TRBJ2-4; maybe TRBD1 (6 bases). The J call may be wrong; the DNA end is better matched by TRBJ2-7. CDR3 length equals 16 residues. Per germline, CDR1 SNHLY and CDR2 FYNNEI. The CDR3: CASSEFRDTYSYEQYF. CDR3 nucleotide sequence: TGTGCCAGCAGTGAATTCCGGGACACTTACTCCTACGAGCAGTACTTC.